The source of this TCR beta chain is a study of cytomegalovirus exposure and HLA in healthy donors. About the study: Earlier sequencing of about 179 million T cells yielded about 120 million unique TCR beta sequences.

Study results and caveats: CMV serostatus was the only recorded immune exposure for donors. Reportedly, cytomegalovirus status was diagnosed with high sensitivity and specificity.

Concerning this clone itself: What it binds is unknown.

The V gene end was trimmed by 3 bases and the J gene end by 12 bases; junction bases not matched to a gene: 16. This CDR3 comprises 15 residues. Germline values: CDR1 SGDLS, CDR2 YYNGEE. 13 Jbeta primers and 60 Vbeta primers were used for the PCR. Libraries were prepared by immunoSEQ multiplex PCR; TCRdb keeps only in-frame clonotypes and omits some of them. The sample includes about 60,000 clones, about 72% seen only once; the top ten take approximately 3.4%. This chain connects TRBV9 to TRBJ2-3, with 7 bases matching TRBD1. This sequence was found in a woman aged 40 to 50 in good health and CMV-seropositive. Sequencing was carried out using PBMCs. The CDR3 region has the DNA TGTGCCAGCAGCGCCCGTCCCGGGACAGCGGCTCCCCAGTATTTT. Its translation is CASSARPGTAAPQYF.